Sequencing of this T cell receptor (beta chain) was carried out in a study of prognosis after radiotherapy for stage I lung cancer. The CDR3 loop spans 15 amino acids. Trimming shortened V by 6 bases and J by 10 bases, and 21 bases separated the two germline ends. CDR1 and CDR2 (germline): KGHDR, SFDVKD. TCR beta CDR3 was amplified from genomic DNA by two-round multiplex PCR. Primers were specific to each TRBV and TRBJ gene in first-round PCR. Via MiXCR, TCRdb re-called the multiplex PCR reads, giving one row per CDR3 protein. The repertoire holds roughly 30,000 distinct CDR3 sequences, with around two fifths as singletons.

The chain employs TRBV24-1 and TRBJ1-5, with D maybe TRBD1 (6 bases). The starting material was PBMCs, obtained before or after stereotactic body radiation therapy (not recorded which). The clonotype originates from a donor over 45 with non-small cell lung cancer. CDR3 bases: TGTGCCACCAGTTGCGCGGAGGGGGGGCGGGGCCCCCAGCATTTT. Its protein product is CATSCAEGGRGPQHF.